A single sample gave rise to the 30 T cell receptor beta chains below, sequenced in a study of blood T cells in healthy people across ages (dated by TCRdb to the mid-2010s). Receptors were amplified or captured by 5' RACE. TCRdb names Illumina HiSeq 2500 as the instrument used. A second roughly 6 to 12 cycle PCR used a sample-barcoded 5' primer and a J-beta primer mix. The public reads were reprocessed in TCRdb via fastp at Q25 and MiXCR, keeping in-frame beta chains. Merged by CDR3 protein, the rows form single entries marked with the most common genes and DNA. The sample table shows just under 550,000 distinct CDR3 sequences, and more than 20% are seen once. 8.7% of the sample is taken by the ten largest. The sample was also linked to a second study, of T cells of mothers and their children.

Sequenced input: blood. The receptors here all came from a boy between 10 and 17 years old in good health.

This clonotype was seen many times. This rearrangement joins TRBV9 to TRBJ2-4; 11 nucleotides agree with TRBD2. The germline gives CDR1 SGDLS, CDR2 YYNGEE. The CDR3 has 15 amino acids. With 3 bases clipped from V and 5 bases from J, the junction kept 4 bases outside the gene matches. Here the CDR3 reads CASSAIAGGQNIQYF. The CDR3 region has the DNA TGTGCCAGCAGCGCCATAGCGGGGGGGCAAAACATTCAGTACTTC.

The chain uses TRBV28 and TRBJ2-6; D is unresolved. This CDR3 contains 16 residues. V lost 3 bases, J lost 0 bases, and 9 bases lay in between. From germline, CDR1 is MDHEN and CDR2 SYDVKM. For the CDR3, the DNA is TGTGCCAGCAGTTTCTCCCGGAGCTCTGGGGCCAACGTCCTGACTTTC. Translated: CASSFSRSSGANVLTF.

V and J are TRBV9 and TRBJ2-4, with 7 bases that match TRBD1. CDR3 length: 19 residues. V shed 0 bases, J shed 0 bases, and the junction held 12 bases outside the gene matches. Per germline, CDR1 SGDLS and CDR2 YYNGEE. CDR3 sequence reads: CASSVGPLTGKIAKNIQYF. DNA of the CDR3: TGTGCCAGCAGCGTAGGTCCCCTGACAGGGAAGATAGCCAAAAACATTCAGTACTTC.

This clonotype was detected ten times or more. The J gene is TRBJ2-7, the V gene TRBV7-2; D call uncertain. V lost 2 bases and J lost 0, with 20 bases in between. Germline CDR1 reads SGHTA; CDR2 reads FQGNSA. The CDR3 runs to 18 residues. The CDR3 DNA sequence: TGTGCCAGCAGCTTATTCTACTCCGGCGGATTCGCCTCCTACGAGCAGTACTTC. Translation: CASSLFYSGGFASYEQYF.

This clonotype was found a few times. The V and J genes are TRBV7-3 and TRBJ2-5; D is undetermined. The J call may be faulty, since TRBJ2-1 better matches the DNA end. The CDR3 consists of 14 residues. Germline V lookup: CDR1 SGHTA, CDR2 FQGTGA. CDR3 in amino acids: CASSLERARGEQFF. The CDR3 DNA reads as TGTGCCAGCAGCTTAGAAAGGGCCCGCGGTGAGCAGTTCTTC.

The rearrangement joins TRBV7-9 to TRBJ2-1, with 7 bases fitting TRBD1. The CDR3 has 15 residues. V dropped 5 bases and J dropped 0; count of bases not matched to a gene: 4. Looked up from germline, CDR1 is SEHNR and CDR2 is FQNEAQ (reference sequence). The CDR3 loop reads CASSVRTGSYNEQFF. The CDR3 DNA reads TGTGCCAGCAGCGTGAGGACAGGCTCCTACAATGAGCAGTTCTTC.

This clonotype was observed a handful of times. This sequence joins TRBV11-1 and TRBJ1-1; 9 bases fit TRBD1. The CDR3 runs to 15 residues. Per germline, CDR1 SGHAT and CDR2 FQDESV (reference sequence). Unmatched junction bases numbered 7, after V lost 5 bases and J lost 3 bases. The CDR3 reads CASSRDRGIHTEAFF. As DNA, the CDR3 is TGTGCCAGCAGCCGCGACAGGGGGATACACACTGAAGCTTTCTTT.

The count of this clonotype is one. In nucleotides, the CDR3 is TGTGCCAGTAGTTCAGGGAGTGCCCTACCTGAGCAGTTCTTC. Amino acids: CASSSGSALPEQFF. The chain recombines TRBV19 with TRBJ2-5, with D perhaps assigned TRBD1 or TRBD2 (5 bases each). The J call is in doubt because the DNA end fits TRBJ2-1 better. Germline V gene lookup returns CDR1 LNHDA and CDR2 SQIVND (reference sequence). This CDR3 region has 14 residues.

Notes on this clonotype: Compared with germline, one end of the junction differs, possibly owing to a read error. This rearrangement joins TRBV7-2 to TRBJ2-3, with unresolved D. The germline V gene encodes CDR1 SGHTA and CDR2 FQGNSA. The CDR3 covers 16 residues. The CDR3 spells CASSVAGNFRTDTQYF. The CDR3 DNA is TGTGCCAGCAGCGTAGCAGGAAATTTTCGCACAGATACGCAGTATTTT.

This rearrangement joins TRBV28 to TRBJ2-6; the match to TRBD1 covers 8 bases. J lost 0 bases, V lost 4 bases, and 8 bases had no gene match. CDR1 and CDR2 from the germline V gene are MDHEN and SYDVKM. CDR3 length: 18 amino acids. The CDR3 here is CASSSPAGGNSGANVLTF. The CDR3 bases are TGTGCCAGCAGTTCCCCGGCAGGGGGCAACTCTGGGGCCAACGTCCTGACTTTC.

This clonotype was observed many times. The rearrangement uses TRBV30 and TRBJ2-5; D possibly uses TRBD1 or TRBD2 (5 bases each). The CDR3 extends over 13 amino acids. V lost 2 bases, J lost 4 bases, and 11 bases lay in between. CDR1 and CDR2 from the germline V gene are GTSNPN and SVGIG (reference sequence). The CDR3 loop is CAWSYGGRETQYF. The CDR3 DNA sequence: TGTGCCTGGAGTTATGGGGGACGAGAGACCCAGTACTTC.

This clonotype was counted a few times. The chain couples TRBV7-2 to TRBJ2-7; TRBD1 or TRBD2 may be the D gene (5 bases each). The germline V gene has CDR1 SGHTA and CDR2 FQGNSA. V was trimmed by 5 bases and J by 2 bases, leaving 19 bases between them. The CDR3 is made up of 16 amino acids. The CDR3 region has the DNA TGTGCCAGCAGCCCATTGGGGCGGGTAGCCCCCTACGAGCAGTACTTC. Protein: CASSPLGRVAPYEQYF.

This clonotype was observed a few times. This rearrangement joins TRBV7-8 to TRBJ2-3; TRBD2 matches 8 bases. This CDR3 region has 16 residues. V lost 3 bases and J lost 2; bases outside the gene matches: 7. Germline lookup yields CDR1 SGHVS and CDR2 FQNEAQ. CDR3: CASSFLTSGFTDTQYF. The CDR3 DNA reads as TGTGCCAGCAGCTTCTTAACTAGCGGCTTCACAGATACGCAGTATTTT.

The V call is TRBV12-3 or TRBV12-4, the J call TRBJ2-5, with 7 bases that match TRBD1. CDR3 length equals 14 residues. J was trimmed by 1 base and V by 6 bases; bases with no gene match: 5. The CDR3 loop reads CASRLTGVQETQYF. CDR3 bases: TGTGCCAGCAGGCTAACAGGGGTCCAAGAGACCCAGTACTTC.

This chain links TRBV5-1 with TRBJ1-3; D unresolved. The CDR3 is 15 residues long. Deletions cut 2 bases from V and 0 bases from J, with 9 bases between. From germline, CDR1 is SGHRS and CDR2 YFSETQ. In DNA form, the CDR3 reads TGCGCCAGCAGCTTCAGCGATTTCTCTGGAAACACCATATATTTT. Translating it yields CASSFSDFSGNTIYF.

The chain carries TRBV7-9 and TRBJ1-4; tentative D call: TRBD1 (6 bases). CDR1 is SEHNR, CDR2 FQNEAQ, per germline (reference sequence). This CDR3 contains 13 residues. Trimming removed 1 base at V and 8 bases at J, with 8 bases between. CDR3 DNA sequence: TGTGCCAGCAGCTTAGGACAGGCAGAAAAACTGTTTTTT. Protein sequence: CASSLGQAEKLFF. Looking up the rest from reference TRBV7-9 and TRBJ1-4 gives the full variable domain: DTGVSQNPRHKITKRGQNVTFRCDPISEHNRLYWYRQTLGQGPEFLTYFQNEAQLEKSRLLSDRFSAERPKGSFSTLEIQRTEQGDSAMYLCASSLGQAEKLFFGSGTQLSVL.

Here the CDR3 reads CASGRGQNYNEQFF. For the CDR3, the DNA is TGTGCTAGTGGCCGGGGACAGAATTACAATGAGCAGTTCTTC. The rearrangement joins TRBV12-5 to TRBJ2-1; 7 bases are a match to TRBD1. The trim removed 6 bases at V and 4 bases at J, leaving 6 bases unmatched. The CDR3 has 14 residues. CDR1 LGHNT and CDR2 FRNRAP come from the germline V gene.

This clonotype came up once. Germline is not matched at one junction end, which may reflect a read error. CDR3 DNA: TGTGCCAGCAGTTACTCGCCGACTAGTACGGATACGCGGTATTTT. Translated: CASSYSPTSTDTRYF. The chain couples TRBV6-5 to TRBJ2-3; D might be TRBD2 (6 bases). CDR3 size: 15 residues. Germline V lookup: CDR1 MNHEY, CDR2 SVGAGI.

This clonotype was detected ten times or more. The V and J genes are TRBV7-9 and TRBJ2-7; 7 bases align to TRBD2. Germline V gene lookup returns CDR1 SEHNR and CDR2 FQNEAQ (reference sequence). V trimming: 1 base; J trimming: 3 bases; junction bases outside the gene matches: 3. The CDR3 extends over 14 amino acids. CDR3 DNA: TGTGCCAGCAGCTTAGGACTAGCACTCTACGAGCAGTACTTC. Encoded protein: CASSLGLALYEQYF.

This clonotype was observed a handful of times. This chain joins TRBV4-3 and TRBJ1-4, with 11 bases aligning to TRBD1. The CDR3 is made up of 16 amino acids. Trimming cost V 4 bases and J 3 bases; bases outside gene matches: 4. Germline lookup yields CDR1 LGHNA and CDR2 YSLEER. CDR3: CASSRRTGGPNEKLFF. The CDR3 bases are TGCGCCAGCAGCCGAAGGACAGGGGGCCCTAATGAAAAACTGTTTTTT.

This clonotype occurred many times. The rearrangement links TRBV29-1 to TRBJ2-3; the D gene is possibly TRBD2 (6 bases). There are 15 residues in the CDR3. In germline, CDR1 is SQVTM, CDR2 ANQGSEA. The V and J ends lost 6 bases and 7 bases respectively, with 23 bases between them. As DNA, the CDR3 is TGCAGCGTGTTAGGGACTTACTGGGAGCGGTATACGCAGTATTTT. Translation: CSVLGTYWERYTQYF.

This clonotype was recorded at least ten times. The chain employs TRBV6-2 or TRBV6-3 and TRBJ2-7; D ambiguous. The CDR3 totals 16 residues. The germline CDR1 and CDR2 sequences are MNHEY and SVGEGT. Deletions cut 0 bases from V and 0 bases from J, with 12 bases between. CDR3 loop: CASSYSSDVFSYEQYF. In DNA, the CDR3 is TGTGCCAGCAGTTACTCCTCGGACGTTTTCTCCTACGAGCAGTACTTC.

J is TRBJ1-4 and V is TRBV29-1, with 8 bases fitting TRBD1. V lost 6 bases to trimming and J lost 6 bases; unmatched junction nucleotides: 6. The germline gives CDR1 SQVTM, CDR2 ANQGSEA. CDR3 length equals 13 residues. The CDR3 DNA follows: TGCAGCGTCGCCGTGACAGGGGATGAAAAACTGTTTTTT. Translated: CSVAVTGDEKLFF. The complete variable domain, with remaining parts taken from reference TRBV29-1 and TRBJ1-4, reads SAVISQKPSRDICQRGTSLTIQCQVDSQVTMMFWYRQQPGQSLTLIATANQGSEATYESGFVIDKFPISRPNLTFSTLTVSNMSPEDSSIYLCSVAVTGDEKLFFGSGTQLSVL.

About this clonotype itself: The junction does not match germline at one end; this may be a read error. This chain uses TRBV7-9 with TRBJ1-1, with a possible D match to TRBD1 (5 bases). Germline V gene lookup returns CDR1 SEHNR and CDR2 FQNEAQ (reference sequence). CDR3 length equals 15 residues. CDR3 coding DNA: TGTGCCAGCAGCTTAGCGGGACTCCTGAACACTGGAGCTTTCTTT. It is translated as CASSLAGLLNTGAFF.

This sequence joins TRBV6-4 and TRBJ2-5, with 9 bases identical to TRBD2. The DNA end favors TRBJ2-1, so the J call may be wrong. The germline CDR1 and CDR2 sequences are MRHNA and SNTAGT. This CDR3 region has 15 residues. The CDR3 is CASAPTSGSYNEQFF. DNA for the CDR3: TGTGCCAGCGCCCCGACTAGCGGAAGTTACAATGAGCAGTTCTTC.

The CDR3 DNA sequence: TGTGCCAGCAGCGGTGACGGACAGGGAAACTACGAGCAGTACTTC. This gives the protein CASSGDGQGNYEQYF. The V and J genes are TRBV5-6 and TRBJ2-7; 8 bases agree with TRBD1. J lost 3 bases, V lost 4 bases, and 9 bases had no gene match. The CDR3 runs to 15 residues. CDR1 and CDR2 (germline): SGHDT, YYEEEE.

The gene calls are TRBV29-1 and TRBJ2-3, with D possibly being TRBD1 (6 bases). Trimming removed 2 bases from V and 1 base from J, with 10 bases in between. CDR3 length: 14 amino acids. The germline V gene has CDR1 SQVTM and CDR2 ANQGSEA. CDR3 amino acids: CSVERGHGTDTQYF. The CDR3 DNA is TGCAGCGTTGAAAGGGGACATGGCACAGATACGCAGTATTTT.

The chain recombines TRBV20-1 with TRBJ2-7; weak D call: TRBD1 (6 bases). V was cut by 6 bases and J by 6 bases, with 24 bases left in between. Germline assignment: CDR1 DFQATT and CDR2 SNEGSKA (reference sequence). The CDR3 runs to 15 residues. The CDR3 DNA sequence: TGCAGTGCCATTTTGATTGGCCGTCGAGGGGGCGAGCAGTACTTC. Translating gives CSAILIGRRGGEQYF.

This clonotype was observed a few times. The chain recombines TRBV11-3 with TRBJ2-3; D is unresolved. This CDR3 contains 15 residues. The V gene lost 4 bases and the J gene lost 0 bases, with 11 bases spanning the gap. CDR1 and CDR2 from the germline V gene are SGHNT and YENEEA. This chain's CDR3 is CASSSTGESTDTQYF. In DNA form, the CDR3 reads TGTGCCAGCAGCTCCACTGGGGAAAGCACAGATACGCAGTATTTT.

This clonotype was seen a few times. The CDR3 reads CASSAGPGSGNEKLFF. The DNA for the CDR3 is TGTGCCAGCAGCGCAGGGCCGGGGTCGGGAAATGAAAAACTGTTTTTT. The genes are TRBV9 and TRBJ1-4, with D possibly TRBD1 on 5 matching bases. CDR3 length: 16 amino acids. The germline V gene encodes CDR1 SGDLS and CDR2 YYNGEE. V dropped 3 bases and J dropped 5 bases, with 17 bases sitting between them. The variable domain in full, completed from reference TRBV9 and TRBJ1-4, reads DSGVTQTPKHLITATGQRVTLRCSPRSGDLSVYWYQQSLDQGLQFLIQYYNGEERAKGNILERFSAQQFPDLHSELNLSSLELGDSALYFCASSAGPGSGNEKLFFGSGTQLSVL.